This TCR beta chain came from a study of blood T cell repertoires in COVID-19. Study-level information: Italy, Spain and the United States were the sources of the convalescent and acute COVID-19 samples.

Authors' processing steps: Reference gene primer amplification yielded estimated nucleated cell counts. Repertoires were generated with immunoSEQ multiplex PCR, while TCRdb's copy carries only in-frame clones and drops some. Clone size and V and J calls were adopted from that table, with D and trimming inferred from the DNA. The sample lists 55,000 to 70,000 clones, nearly 90% seen once, with around 3.7% in the top ten. Sequences were obtained from peripheral blood. The source of this sequence is a woman in her fifties or sixties with COVID-19, enrolled during active disease.

CDR3 in amino acids: CASSVLPTSGGTDTQYF. CDR3 DNA: TGTGCCAGCAGCGTCCTCCCGACTAGCGGGGGAACAGATACGCAGTATTTT. The chain employs TRBV9 and TRBJ2-3, with 12 nucleotides matching TRBD2. Germline loops: CDR1 SGDLS, CDR2 YYNGEE. The junction had 7 bases not matched to a gene; V was cut back by 2 bases and J by 3 bases. The CDR3 is made up of 17 amino acids.